The text below deals with one T cell receptor (beta chain). Its antigen is unknown. This specimen comes from a study of response to subunit inactivated influenza vaccine. Findings of the study overall: A suggestion made by the authors is that each seasonal influenza vaccination recruits few new T cells.

MiXCR, applied by TCRdb to the RT-PCR reads, yields one record per CDR3 protein. The repertoire has approximately 230,000 distinct CDR3 sequences, more than 9% of them found once; the top ten carry about 7.8%. The ends lost 0 bases at V and 7 bases at J; junction bases unmatched: 8. This CDR3 is built from 16 residues. Germline CDR1 reads MNHEY; CDR2 reads SVGAGI. The V call is TRBV6-5, the J call TRBJ2-1; 8 bases match TRBD1. This TCR came from a man aged 45 to 65 who received an inactivated influenza vaccine. This sample comprised non-naive T cells sorted from PBMCs, obtained less than 15 days before vaccination. CDR3 sequence: CASSYSVQGAQNEQFF. DNA of the CDR3: TGTGCCAGCAGTTACTCGGTGCAGGGGGCGCAGAATGAGCAGTTCTTC.